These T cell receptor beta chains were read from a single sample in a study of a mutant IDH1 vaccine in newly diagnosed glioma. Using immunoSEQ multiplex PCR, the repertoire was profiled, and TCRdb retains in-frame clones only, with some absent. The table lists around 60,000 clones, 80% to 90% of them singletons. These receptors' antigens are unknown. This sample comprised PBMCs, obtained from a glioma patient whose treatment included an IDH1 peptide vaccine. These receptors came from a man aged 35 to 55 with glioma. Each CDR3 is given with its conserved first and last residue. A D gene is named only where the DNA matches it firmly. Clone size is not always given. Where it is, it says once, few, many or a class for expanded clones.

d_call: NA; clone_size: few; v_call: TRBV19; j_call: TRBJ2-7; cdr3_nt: TGTGCCAGTAGCTCAGGGTACCACGAGCAGTACTTC; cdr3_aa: CASSSGYHEQYF
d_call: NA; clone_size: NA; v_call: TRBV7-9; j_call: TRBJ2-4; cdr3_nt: TGTGCCAGCAGCTCACGAGGGGTGGGAGACATTCAGTACTTC; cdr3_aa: CASSSRGVGDIQYF
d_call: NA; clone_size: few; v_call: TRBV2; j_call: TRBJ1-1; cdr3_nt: TGTGCCAGCAGTGAAGCACGAGGCCTCACTGAAGCTTTCTTT; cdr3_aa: CASSEARGLTEAFF
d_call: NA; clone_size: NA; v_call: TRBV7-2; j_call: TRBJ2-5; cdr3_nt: TGTGCCAGCAGCTTAGGGACTATAGGGGAGACCCAGTACTTC; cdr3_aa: CASSLGTIGETQYF
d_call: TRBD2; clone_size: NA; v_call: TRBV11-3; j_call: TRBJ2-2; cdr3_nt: TGTGCCAGCAGCTTATTAGGGAGGGACACCGGGGAGCTGTTTTTT; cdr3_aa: CASSLLGRDTGELFF
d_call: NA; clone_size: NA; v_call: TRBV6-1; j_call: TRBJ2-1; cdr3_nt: TGTGCCAGCAGGGGTTTAGCTTTTCGCAATGAGCAGTTCTTC; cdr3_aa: CASRGLAFRNEQFF
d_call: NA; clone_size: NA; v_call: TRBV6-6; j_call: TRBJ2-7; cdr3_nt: TGTGCCAGCAGCGCCCTTAAGGTCGAGCAGTACTTC; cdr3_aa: CASSALKVEQYF
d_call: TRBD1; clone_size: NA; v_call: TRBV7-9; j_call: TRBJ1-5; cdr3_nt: TGTGCCAGCAGCTTCGGACAGGGGGCCTCCTATAGCAATCAGCCCCAGCATTTT; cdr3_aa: CASSFGQGASYSNQPQHF
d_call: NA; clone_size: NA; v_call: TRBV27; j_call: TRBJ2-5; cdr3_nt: TGTGCCAGCAGTTTCGGCCCAAACAAAGAGACCCAGTACTTC; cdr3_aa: CASSFGPNKETQYF
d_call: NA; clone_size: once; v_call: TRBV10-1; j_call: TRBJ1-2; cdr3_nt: TGCGCCAGCAGTGAGAAGATAGAGGCCAGGTCGGGCTACACCTTC; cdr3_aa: CASSEKIEARSGYTF
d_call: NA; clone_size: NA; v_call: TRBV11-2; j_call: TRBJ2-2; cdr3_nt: TGTGCCAGCAGCCCGGCAGGGTCCGGGGAGCTGTTTTTT; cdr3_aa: CASSPAGSGELFF
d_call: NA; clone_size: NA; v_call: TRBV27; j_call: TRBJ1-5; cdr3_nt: TGTGCCAGCAGTTTATTTTTCGGTGAGGGCAATCAGCCCCAGCATTTT; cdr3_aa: CASSLFFGEGNQPQHF
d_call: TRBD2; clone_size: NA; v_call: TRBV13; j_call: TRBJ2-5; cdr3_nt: TGTGCCAGCAGCCAAGAGGGAGCGGGGCTTCAAGAGACCCAGTACTTC; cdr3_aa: CASSQEGAGLQETQYF
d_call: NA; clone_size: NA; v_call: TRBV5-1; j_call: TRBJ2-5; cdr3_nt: TGCGCCAGCAGCTTGGCCCGAGAGACCCAGTACTTC; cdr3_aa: CASSLARETQYF
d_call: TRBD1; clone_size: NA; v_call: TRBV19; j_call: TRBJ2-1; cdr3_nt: TGTGCCAGTAAACTGGACAGGGCATACTACAATGAGCAGTTCTTC; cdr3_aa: CASKLDRAYYNEQFF
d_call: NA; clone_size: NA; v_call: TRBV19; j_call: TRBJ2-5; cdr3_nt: TGTGCCAGTAGTATCGGGGGATACCAAGAGACCCAGTACTTC; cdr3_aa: CASSIGGYQETQYF
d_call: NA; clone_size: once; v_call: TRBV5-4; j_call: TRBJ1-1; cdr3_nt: TGTGCCAGCAGCTTGGGGGGGAATGCTGAAGCTTTCTTT; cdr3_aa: CASSLGGNAEAFF
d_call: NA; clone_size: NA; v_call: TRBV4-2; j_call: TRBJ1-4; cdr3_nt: TGTGCCAGCAGCGTCGACAGTACCAGTAATGAAAAACTGTTTTTT; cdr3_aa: CASSVDSTSNEKLFF
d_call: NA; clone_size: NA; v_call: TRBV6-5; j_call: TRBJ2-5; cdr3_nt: TGTGCCAGCAGTTACGGCAGGGTGGGAGAGACCCAGTACTTC; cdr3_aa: CASSYGRVGETQYF
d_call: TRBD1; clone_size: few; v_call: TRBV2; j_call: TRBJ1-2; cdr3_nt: TGTGCCAGCAGTGAGAGACAGGGAAGCTATGGCTACACCTTC; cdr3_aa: CASSERQGSYGYTF
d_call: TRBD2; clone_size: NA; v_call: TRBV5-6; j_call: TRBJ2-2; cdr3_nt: TGTGCCAGCAGCTTGGGTAGCGGGGCCACCGGGGAGCTGTTTTTT; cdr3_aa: CASSLGSGATGELFF
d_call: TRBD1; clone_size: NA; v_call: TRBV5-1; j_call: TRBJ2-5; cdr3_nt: TGCGCCAGCAGCTTGCGAGGAGGACAGGGGGAGACCCAGTACTTC; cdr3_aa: CASSLRGGQGETQYF
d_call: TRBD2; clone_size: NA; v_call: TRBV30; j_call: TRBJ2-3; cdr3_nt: TGTGCCTGGAGTGGGGCTAGCGGGAGTAGAGATACGCAGTATTTT; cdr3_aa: CAWSGASGSRDTQYF
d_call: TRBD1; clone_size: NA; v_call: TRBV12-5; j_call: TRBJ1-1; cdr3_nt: TGTGCTAGTGGTTTGACTCTGACAGGGGGCGCCGCTGAAGCTTTCTTT; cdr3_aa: CASGLTLTGGAAEAFF
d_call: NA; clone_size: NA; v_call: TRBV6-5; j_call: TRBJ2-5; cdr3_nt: TGTGCCAGCAGCCTAGGGGGGGGAGAGACCCAGTACTTC; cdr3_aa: CASSLGGGETQYF
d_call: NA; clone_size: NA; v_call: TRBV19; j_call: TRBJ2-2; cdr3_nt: TGTGCCAGTAGTATTCCGACTCCCGGGTCTGGCACCGGGGAGCTGTTTTTT; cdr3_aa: CASSIPTPGSGTGELFF
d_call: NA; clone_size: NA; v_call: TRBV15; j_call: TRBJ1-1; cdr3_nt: TGTGCCACCAGCTGGGCCCGAAACACTGAAGCTTTCTTT; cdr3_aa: CATSWARNTEAFF
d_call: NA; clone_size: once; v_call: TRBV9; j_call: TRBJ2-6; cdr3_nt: TGTGCCAGCAGCGCCGGAAGTCTTGGGGCCAACGTCCTGACTTTC; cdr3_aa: CASSAGSLGANVLTF
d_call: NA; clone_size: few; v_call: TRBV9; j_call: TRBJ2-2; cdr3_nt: TGTGCCAGCAGCGTGTCCGGAACCGGGGAGCTGTTTTTT; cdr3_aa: CASSVSGTGELFF
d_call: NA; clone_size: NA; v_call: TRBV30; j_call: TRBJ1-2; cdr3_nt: TGTGCCTGGAGTTACGTCCGGGGCTACACCTTC; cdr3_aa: CAWSYVRGYTF
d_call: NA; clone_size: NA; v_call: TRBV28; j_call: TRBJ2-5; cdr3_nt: TGTGCCAGCAGTCCTGGTTGGATCCAAGAGACCCAGTACTTC; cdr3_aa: CASSPGWIQETQYF
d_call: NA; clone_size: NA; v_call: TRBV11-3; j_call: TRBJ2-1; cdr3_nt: TGTGCCAGCAGCCACGGGCTCCACTCCTACAATGAGCAGTTCTTC; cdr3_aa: CASSHGLHSYNEQFF
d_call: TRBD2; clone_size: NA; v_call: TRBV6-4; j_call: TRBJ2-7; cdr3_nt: TGTGCCAGCAGTGCCGGAGCTAGCGGGTACAGCTCCTACGAGCAGTACTTC; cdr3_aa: CASSAGASGYSSYEQYF
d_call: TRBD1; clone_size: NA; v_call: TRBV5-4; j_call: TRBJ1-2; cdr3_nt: TGTGCCAGCAGCTTGGGGGGCCCGACAGGGTCGGGGTATGGCTACACCTTC; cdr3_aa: CASSLGGPTGSGYGYTF
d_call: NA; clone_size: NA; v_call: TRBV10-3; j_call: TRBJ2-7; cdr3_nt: TGTGCCATCAGTACCAACGGAGCCTACGAGCAGTACTTC; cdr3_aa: CAISTNGAYEQYF
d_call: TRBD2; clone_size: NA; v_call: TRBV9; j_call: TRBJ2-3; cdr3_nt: TGTGCCAGCAGCCCTGGGGGGGGAGTGTCAGATACGCAGTATTTT; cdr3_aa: CASSPGGGVSDTQYF
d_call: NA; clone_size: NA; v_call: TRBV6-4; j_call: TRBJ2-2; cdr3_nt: TGTGCCAGCAGTGAAGGGAACACCGGGGAGCTGTTTTTT; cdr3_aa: CASSEGNTGELFF
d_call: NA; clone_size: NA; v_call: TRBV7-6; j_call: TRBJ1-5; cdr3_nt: TGTGCCAGCAGCTACGCCGAGCGGGGGGCGCTTAATCAGCCCCAGCATTTT; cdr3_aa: CASSYAERGALNQPQHF
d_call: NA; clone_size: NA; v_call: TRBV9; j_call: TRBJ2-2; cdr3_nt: TGTGCCAGCAGTCAGGAAGGGTTAGCCACCGGGGAGCTGTTTTTT; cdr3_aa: CASSQEGLATGELFF
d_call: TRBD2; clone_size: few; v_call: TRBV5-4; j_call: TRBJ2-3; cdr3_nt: TGTGCCAGCAGCTCCGGACTAGACACAGATACGCAGTATTTT; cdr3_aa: CASSSGLDTDTQYF
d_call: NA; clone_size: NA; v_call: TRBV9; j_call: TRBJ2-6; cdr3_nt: TGTGCCAGCAGCGTAGGCTCTGGGGCCAACGTCCTGACTTTC; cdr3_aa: CASSVGSGANVLTF
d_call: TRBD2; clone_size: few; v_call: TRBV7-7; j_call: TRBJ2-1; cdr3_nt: TGTGCTAGCAGCCTAGCAGCGGGGGGGCCAAATGAGCAGTTCTTC; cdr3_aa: CASSLAAGGPNEQFF
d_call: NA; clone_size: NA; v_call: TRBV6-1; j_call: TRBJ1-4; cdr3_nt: TGTGCCAGTAGGGACTTCGCAACTAATGAAAAACTGTTTTTT; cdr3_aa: CASRDFATNEKLFF
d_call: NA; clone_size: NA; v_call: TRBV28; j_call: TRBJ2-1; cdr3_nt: TGTGCCAGCAGTTTGGGCAATGAGCAGTTCTTC; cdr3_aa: CASSLGNEQFF
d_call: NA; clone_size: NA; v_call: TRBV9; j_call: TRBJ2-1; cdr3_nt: TGTGCCAGCAGCGTAGGGCTAGCAAGCAATGAGCAGTTCTTC; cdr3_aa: CASSVGLASNEQFF